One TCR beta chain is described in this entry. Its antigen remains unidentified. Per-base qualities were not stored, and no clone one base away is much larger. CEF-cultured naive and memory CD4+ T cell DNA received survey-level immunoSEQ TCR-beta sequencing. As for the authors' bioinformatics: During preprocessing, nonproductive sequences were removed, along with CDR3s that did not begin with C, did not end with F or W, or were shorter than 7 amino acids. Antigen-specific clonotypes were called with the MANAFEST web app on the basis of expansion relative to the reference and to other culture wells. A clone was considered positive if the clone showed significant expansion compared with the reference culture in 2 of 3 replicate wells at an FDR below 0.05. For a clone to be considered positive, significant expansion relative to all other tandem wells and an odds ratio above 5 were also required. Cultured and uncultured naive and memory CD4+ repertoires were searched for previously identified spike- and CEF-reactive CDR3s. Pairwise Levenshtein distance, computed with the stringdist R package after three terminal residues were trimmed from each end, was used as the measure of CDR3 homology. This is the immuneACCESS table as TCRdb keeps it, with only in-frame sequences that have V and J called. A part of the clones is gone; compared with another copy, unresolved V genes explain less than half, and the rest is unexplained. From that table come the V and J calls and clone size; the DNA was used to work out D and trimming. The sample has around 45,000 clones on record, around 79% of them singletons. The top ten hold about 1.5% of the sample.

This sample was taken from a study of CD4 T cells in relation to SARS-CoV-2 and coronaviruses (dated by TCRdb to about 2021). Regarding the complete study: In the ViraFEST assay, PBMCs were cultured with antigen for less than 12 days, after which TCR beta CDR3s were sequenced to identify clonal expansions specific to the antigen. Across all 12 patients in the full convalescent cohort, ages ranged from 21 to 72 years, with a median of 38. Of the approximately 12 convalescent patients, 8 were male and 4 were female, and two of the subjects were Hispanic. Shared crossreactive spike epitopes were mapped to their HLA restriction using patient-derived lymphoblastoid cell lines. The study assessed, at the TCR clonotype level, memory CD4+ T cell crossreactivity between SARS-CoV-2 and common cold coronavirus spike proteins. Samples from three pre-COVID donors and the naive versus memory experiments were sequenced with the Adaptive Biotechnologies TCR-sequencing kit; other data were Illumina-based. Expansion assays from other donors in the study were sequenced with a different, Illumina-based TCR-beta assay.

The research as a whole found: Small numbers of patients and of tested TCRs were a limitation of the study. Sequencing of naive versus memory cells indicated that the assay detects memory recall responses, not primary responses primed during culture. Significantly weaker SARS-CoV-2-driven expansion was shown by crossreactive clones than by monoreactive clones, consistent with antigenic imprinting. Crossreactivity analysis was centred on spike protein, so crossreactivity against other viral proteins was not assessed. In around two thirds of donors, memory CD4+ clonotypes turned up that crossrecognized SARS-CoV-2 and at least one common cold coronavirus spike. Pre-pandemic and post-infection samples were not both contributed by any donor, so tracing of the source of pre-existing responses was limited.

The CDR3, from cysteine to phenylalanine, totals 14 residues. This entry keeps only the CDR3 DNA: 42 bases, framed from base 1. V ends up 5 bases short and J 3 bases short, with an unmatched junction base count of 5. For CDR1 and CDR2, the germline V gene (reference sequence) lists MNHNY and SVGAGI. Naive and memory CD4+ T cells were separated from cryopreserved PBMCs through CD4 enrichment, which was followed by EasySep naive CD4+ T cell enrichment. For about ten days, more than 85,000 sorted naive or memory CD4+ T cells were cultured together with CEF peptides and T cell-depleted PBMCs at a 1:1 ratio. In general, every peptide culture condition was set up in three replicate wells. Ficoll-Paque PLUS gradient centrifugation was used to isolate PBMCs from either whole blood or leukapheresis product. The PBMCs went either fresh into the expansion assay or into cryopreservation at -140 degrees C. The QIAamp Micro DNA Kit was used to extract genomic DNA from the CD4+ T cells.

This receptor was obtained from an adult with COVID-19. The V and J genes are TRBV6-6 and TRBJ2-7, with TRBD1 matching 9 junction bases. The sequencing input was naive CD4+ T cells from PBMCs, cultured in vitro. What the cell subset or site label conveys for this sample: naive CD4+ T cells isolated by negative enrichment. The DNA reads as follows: TGTGCCAGCAGTAAATCGGACAGGGGCTACGAGCAGTACTTC. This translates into CASSKSDRGYEQYF.